The present T cell receptor (beta chain) was sequenced within a study of shared clonotypes between healthy human individuals. Data came from immunoSEQ multiplex PCR; TCRdb stores just in-frame clones and leaves some out. The table lists 2,500,000 or so clones, over 85% of them singletons, with around 0.14% in the top ten. The source material was naive CD4+ T cells sorted from blood. Indicated subset: CD45RA+ positively selected. The sequence derives from a man in his late teens or twenties in good health.

The CDR3 DNA sequence: TGTGCTAGTGGTGTACAGGGGGCGCATATCGGGGTTGGTGGCTACACCTTC. It yields the protein CASGVQGAHIGVGGYTF. V usage is TRBV12-5 and J usage is TRBJ1-2; 9 nucleotides agree with TRBD1. This CDR3 is 17 amino acids long. In germline, CDR1 is LGHNT, CDR2 FRNRAP. The V segment lost 5 bases and the J segment 7 bases; nucleotides outside the gene matches: 17.